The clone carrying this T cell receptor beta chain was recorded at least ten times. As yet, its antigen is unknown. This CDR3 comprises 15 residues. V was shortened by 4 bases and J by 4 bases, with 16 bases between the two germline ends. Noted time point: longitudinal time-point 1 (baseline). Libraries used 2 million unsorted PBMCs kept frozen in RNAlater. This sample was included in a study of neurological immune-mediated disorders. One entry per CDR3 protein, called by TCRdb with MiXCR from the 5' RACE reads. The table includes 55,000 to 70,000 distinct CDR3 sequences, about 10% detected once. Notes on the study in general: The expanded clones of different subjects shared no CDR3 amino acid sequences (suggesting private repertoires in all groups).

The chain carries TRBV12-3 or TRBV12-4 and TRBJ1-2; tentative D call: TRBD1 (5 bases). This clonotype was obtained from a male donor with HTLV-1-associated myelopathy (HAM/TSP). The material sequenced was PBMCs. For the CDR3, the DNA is TGTGCCAGCAGTTCCCGACTCGACAGCCCCTATGGCTACACCTTC. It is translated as CASSSRLDSPYGYTF.